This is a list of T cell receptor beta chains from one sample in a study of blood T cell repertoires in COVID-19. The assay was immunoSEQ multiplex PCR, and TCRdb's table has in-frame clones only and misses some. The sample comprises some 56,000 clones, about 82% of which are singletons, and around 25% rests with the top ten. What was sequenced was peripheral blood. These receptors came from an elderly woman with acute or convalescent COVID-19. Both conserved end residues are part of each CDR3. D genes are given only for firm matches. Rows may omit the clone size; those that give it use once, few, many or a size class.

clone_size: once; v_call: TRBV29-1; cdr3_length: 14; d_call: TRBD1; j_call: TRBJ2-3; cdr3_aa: CSVAWTGSTDTQYF; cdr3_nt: TGCAGCGTAGCATGGACAGGTAGCACAGATACGCAGTATTTT
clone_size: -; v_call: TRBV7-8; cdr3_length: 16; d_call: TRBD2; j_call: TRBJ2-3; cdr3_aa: CASSLVSGGPTDTQYF; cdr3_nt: TGTGCCAGCAGCTTAGTCAGCGGGGGTCCCACAGATACGCAGTATTTT
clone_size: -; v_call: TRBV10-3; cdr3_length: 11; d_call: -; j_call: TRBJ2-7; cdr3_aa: CAISAGNEQYF; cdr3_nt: TGTGCCATCAGTGCAGGGAACGAGCAGTACTTC
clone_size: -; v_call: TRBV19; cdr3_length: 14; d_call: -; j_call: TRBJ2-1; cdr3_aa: CASSISGGGGRQFF; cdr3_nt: TGTGCCAGTAGTATAAGTGGGGGAGGGGGGAGGCAGTTCTTC
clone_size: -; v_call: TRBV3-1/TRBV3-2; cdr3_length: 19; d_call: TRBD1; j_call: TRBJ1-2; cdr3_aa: CASSPGQGPLDDTNYGYTF; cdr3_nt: TGTGCCAGCAGCCCGGGACAGGGACCTTTAGACGATACTAACTATGGCTACACCTTC
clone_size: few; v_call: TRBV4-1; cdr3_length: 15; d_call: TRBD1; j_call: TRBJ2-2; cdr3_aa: CASSQGDSPTGELFF; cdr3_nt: TGCGCCAGCAGCCAAGGGGACAGTCCCACCGGGGAGCTGTTTTTT
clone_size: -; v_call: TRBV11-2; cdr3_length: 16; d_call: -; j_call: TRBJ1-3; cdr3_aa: CASSLDGQISGNTIYF; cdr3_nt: TGTGCCAGCAGCTTGGACGGACAGATCTCTGGAAACACCATATATTTT
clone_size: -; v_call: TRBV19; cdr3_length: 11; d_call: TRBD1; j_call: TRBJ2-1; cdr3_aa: CASRGNNEQFF; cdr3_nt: TGTGCCAGCAGGGGGAACAATGAGCAGTTCTTC
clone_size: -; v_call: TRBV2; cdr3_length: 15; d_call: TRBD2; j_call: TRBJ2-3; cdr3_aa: CASGRDSPSTDTQYF; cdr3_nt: TGTGCCAGCGGGAGGGACTCACCTAGCACAGATACGCAGTATTTT
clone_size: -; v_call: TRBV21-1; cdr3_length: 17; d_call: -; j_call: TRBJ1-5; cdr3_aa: CASSKGEQGAQGQPQHF; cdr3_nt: TGTGCCAGCAGCAAAGGGGAACAGGGGGCACAAGGACAGCCCCAGCATTTT
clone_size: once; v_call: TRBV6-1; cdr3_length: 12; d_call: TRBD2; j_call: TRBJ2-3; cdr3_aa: CASSERGDTQYF; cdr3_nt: TGTGCCAGCAGTGAGCGGGGGGATACGCAGTATTTT
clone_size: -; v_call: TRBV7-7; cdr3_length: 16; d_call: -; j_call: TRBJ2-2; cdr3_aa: CASSFSFSLNTGELFF; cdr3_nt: TGTGCTAGCAGCTTCTCTTTTTCCTTGAACACCGGGGAGCTGTTTTTT
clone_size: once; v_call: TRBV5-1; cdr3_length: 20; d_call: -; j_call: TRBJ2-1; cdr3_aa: CASSLEAGFGVDPFYNEQFF; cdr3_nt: TGCGCCAGCAGCTTGGAAGCAGGGTTTGGCGTGGACCCTTTTTACAATGAGCAGTTCTTC
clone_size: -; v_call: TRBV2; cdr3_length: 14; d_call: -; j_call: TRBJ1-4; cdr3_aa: CASSEWGDDEKLFF; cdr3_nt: TGTGCCAGCAGTGAATGGGGGGATGATGAAAAACTGTTTTTT
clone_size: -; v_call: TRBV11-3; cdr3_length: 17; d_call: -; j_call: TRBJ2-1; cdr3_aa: CASGPGGGGASYNEQFF; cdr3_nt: TGTGCCAGCGGCCCCGGAGGAGGGGGGGCCTCCTACAATGAGCAGTTCTTC
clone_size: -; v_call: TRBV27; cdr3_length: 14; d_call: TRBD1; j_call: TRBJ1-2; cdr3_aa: CASSSRDRGFGYTF; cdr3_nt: TGTGCCAGCAGCAGCCGGGACAGGGGATTCGGCTACACCTTC
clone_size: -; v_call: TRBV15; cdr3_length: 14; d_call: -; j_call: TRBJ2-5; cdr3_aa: CATSVFPTGETQYF; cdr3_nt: TGTGCCACCAGCGTCTTTCCCACGGGGGAGACCCAGTACTTC
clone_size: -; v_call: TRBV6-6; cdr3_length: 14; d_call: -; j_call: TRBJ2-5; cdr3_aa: CASSPERGIETQYF; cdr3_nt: TGTGCCAGCAGTCCCGAAAGGGGTATAGAGACCCAGTACTTC
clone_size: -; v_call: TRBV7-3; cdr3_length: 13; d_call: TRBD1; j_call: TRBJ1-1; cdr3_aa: CASSPGTGAGAFF; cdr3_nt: TGTGCCAGCAGCCCGGGGACAGGCGCCGGAGCTTTCTTT
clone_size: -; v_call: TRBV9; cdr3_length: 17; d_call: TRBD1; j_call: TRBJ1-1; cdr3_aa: CASSVGLRQGPNTEAFF; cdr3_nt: TGTGCCAGCAGCGTAGGGTTACGACAGGGACCGAACACTGAAGCTTTCTTT
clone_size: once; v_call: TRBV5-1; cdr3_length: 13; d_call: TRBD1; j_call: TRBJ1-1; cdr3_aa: CASSYRGGTEAFF; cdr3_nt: TGCGCCAGCAGCTACAGGGGAGGAACTGAAGCTTTCTTT
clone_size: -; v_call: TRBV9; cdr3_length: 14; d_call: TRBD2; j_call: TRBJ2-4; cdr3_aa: CASSPGLAENIQYF; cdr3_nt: TGTGCCAGCAGCCCCGGACTAGCGGAAAACATTCAGTACTTC
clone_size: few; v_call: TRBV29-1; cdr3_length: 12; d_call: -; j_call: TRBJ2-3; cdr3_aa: CSQGRSVDTQYF; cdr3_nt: TGCAGCCAGGGTAGATCGGTAGATACGCAGTATTTT
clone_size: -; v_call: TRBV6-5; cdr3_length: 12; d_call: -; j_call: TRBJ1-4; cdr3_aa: CASSFRGEKLFF; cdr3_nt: TGTGCCAGCAGTTTTCGCGGGGAAAAACTGTTTTTT
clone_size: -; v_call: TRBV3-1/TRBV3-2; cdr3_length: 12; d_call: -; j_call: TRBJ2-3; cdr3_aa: CASSQSGDTQYF; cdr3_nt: TGTGCCAGCAGCCAATCGGGGGATACGCAGTATTTT
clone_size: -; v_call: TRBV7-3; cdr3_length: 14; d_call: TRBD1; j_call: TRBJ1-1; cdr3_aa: CASSTGTGGTEAFF; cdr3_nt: TGTGCCAGCTCAACGGGGACAGGGGGCACTGAAGCTTTCTTT
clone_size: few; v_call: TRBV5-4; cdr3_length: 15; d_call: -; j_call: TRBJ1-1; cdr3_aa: CASSLALGGRTEAFF; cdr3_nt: TGTGCCAGCAGCTTGGCTTTGGGAGGTCGGACTGAAGCTTTCTTT
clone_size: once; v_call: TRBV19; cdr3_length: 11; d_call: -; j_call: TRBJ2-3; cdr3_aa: CASRTGYTQYF; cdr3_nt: TGTGCCAGTAGGACGGGGTATACGCAGTATTTT
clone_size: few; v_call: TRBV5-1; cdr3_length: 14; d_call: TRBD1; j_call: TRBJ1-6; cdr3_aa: CASSEGQGYSPLHF; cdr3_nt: TGCGCCAGCAGCGAGGGACAGGGGTACTCACCCCTCCACTTT
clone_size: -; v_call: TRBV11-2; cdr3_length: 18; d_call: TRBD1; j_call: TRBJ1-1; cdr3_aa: CASSFMGQGLAGNTEAFF; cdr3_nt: TGTGCCAGCAGCTTTATGGGACAGGGTCTCGCTGGGAACACTGAAGCTTTCTTT
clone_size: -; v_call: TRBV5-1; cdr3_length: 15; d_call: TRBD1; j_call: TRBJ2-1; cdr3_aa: CASSSGQGFSDEQFF; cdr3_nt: TGCGCCAGCAGCTCGGGACAGGGATTTTCGGATGAGCAGTTCTTC
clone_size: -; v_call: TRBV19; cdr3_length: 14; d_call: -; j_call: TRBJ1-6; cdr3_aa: CASSSGTRNSPLHF; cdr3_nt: TGTGCCAGTAGCTCCGGGACAAGAAATTCACCCCTCCACTTT
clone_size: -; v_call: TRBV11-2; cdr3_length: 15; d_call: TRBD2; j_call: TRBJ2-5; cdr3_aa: CASSLDTSGRGTQYF; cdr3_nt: TGTGCCAGCAGCTTAGATACCAGCGGGAGGGGGACCCAGTACTTC
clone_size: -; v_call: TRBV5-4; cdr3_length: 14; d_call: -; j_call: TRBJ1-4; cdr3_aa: CASSLSATNEKLFF; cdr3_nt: TGTGCCAGCAGCTTGTCAGCAACTAATGAAAAACTGTTTTTT
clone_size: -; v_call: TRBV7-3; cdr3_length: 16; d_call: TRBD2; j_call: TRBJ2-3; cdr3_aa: CASSPRGRLAVDTQYF; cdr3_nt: TGTGCCAGCAGCCCTAGGGGTAGACTAGCGGTAGATACGCAGTATTTT
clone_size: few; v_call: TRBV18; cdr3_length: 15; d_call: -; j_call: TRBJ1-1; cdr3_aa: CASSPSRALMGEAFF; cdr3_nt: TGTGCCAGCTCACCATCGCGGGCTTTGATGGGTGAAGCTTTCTTT
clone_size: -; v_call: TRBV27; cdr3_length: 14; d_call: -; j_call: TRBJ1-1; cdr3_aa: CASSFRETNTEAFF; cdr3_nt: TGTGCCAGCAGTTTCCGGGAAACCAACACTGAAGCTTTCTTT
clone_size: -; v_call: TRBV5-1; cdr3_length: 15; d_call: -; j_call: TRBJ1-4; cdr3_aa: CASSLGRTVNEKLFF; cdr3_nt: TGCGCCAGCAGCTTGGGGCGGACAGTGAATGAAAAACTGTTTTTT
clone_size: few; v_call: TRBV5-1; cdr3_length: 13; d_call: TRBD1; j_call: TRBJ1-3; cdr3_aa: CASSTGGGNTIYF; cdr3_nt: TGCGCCAGCAGCACAGGGGGTGGAAACACCATATATTTT
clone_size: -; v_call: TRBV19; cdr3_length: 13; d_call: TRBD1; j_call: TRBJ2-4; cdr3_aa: CASSITGENIQYF; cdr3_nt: TGTGCCAGTAGTATTACAGGGGAAAACATTCAGTACTTC
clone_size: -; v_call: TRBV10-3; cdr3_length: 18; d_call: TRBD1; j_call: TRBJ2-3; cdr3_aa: CAISPGTGGNLVADTQYF; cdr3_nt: TGTGCCATCAGTCCCGGGACAGGGGGCAATTTAGTCGCAGATACGCAGTATTTT
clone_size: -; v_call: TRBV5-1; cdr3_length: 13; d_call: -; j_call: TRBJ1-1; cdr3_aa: CASSLGQATEAFF; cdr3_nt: TGCGCCAGCAGCTTGGGACAGGCGACTGAAGCTTTCTTT
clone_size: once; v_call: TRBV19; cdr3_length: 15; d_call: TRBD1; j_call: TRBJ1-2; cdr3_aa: CASSPTGGVIYGYTF; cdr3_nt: TGTGCCAGTAGTCCGACAGGGGGGGTGATCTATGGCTACACCTTC
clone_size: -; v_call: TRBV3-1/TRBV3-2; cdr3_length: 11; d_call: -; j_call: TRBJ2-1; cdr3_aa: CASSQYSEQFF; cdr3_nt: TGTGCCAGCAGCCAATATAGTGAGCAGTTCTTC
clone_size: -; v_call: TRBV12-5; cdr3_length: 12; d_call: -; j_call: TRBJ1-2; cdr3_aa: CASGTGTYGYTF; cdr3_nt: TGTGCTAGTGGTACGGGTACCTATGGCTACACCTTC
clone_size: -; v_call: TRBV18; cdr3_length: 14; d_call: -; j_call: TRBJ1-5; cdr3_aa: CASSPSKGVQPQHF; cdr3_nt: TGTGCCAGCTCACCTTCGAAAGGGGTTCAGCCCCAGCATTTT
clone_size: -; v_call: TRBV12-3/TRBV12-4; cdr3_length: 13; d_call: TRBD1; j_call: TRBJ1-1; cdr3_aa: CASSRTGNTEAFF; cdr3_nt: TGTGCCAGCAGTCGGACAGGGAACACTGAAGCTTTCTTT
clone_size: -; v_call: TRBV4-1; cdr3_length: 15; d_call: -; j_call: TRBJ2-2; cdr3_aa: CASSQGPGPLGGLFF; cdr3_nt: TGCGCCAGCAGCCAAGGTCCGGGACCCCTGGGAGGGCTGTTTTTT
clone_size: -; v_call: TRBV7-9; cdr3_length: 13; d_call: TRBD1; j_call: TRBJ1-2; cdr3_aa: CAGDRGADYGYTF; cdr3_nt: TGTGCCGGGGACAGGGGTGCTGACTATGGCTACACCTTC
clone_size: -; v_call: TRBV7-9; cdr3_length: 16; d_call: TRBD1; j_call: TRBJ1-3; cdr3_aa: CASSLVGTGLGNTIYF; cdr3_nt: TGTGCCAGCAGCTTAGTCGGGACAGGGTTAGGAAACACCATATATTTT